This T cell receptor (beta chain) was recorded in a study of blood T cell repertoires in COVID-19. About the research overall: Samples of COVID-19 (acute and convalescent) were obtained from the United States, Italy and Spain. T cells, B-cell-depleted T cells, or PBMCs provided the cDNA or gDNA that served as material.

This clone has a single count. During active infection, Seattle patients enrolled and were then monitored through disease. Trimming shortened V by 0 bases and J by 0 bases, and 13 bases separated the two germline ends. This CDR3 is 17 amino acids long. The germline V gene has CDR1 SGDLS and CDR2 YYNGEE. Sequenced by immunoSEQ multiplex PCR; TCRdb stores in-frame clones only, minus some. The table shows some 140,000 clones, with 70% to 85% occurring only once. The sequencing sample was made of peripheral blood. This TCR was sampled from a man between 60 and 70 years old with COVID-19, enrolled during active disease. This sequence joins TRBV9 and TRBJ1-3; D perhaps matches TRBD1 (6 bases). For the CDR3, the DNA is TGTGCCAGCAGCGTAGGCCCCACAGGGAGCTCTGGAAACACCATATATTTT. Translating it yields CASSVGPTGSSGNTIYF.